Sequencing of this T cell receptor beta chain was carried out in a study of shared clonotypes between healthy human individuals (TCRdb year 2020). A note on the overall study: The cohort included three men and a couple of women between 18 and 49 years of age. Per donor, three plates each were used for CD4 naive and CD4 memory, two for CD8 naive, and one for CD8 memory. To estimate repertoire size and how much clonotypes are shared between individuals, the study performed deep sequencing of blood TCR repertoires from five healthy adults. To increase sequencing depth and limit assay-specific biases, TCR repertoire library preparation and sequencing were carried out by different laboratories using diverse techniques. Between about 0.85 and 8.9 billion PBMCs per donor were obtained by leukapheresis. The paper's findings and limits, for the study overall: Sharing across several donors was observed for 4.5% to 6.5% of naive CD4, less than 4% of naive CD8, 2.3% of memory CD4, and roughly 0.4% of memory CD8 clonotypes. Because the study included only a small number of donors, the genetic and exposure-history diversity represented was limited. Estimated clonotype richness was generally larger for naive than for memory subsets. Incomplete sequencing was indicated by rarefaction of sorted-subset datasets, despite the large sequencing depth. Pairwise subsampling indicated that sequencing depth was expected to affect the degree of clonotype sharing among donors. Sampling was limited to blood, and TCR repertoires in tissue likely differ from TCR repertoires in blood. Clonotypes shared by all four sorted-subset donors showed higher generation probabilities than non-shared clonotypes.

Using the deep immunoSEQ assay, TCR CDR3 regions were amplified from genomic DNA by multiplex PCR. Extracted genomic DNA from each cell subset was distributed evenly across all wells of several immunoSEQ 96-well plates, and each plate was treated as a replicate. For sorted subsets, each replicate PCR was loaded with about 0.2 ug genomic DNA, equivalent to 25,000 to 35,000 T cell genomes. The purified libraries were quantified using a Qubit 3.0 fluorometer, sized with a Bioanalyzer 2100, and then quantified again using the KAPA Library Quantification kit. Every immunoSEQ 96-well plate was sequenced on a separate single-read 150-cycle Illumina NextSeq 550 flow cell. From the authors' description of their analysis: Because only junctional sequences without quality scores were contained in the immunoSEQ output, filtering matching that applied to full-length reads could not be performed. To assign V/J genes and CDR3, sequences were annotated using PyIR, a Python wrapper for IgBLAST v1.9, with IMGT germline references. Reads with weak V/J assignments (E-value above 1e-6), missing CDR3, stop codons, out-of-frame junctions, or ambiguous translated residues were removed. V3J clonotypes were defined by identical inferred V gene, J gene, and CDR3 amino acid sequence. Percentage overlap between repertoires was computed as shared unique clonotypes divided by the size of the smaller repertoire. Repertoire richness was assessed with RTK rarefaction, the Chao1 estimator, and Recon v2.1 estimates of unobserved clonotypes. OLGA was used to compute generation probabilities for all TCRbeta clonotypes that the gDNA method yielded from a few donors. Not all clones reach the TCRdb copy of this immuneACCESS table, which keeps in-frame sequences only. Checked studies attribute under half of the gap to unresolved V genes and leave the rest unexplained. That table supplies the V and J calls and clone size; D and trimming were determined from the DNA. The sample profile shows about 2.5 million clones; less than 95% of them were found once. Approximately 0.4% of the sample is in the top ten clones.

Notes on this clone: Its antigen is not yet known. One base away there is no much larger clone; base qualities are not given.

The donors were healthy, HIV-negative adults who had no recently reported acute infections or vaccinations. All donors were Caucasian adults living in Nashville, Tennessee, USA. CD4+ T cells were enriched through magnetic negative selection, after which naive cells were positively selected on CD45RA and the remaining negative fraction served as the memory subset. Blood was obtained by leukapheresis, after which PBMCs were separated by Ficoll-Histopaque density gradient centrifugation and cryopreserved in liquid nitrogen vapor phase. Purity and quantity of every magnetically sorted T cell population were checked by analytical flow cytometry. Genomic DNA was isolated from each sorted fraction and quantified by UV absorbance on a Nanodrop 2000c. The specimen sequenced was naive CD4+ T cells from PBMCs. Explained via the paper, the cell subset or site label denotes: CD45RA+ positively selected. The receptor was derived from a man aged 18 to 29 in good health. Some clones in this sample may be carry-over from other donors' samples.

The DNA sequence is as follows: TGTGCCAGTAATCGTTGGGGGTTGGGCACTGAAGCTTTCTTT. It codes for CASNRWGLGTEAFF. The rearranged chain carries TRBV19 and TRBJ1-1, and possibly TRBD1, on 5 matching bases. The CDR3 starts with the cysteine, ends with the phenylalanine, and has 14 residues. Solely the CDR3 DNA is kept, with 42 bases framed from the first base. From the germline V gene (reference sequence), CDR1 is LNHDA and CDR2 is SQIVND. V and J are truncated by 7 bases and 4 bases respectively, leaving an intervening sequence of 16 bases.